These 23 T cell receptor beta chains were sequenced from one sample in a study of blood T cell repertoires in COVID-19. Sequenced by immunoSEQ multiplex PCR; TCRdb stores in-frame clones only, minus some. There are 150,000 to 200,000 clones in the sample; around 87% occur only once, and 5.5% to 8.5% lies in the top ten. The sample taken for sequencing was peripheral blood. These receptors were obtained from a woman older than 75 in a cohort sampled during active or convalescent COVID-19.

The chain combines TRBV20-1 with TRBJ2-5; 8 bases agree with TRBD1. This CDR3 has 14 residues. Trimming at V came to 3 bases and at J to 2 bases, leaving 5 bases not matched to a gene. The germline gives CDR1 DFQATT, CDR2 SNEGSKA (reference sequence). CDR3 in DNA: TGCAGTGCTAGTCGGACAGGGTTTCAAGAGACCCAGTACTTC. It translates to CSASRTGFQETQYF.

The V call is TRBV5-5, the J call TRBJ2-7; 7 positions match TRBD1. The V segment lost 4 bases and the J segment 5 bases; nucleotides outside the gene matches: 6. Germline CDR1 and CDR2: SGHKS and YYEKEE (reference sequence). The length of the CDR3 is 13 residues. CDR3 residues: CASSEGQSHEQYV. The CDR3 DNA reads TGTGCCAGCAGCGAGGGACAGTCCCACGAGCAGTACGTC.

V usage is TRBV6-6 and J usage is TRBJ2-3; 8 positions agree with TRBD2. The V gene's germline CDR1 is MNHNY and CDR2 SVGAGI (reference sequence). With 5 bases clipped from V and 2 bases from J, the junction kept 12 bases outside the gene matches. The CDR3 is 17 residues long. As DNA, the CDR3 is TGTGCCAGCAGTCTCGGACTAGCCCGACCTCTCACAGATACGCAGTATTTT. Protein: CASSLGLARPLTDTQYF.

This clone was recorded only once. The rearrangement uses TRBV6-1 and TRBJ2-7, with D maybe TRBD2 (6 bases). The CDR3 extends over 17 amino acids. V lost 1 base and J 0 bases, leaving 16 bases between the germline ends. Germline CDR1 and CDR2: MNHNS and SASEGT. The CDR3 sequence is CASSEGGMEGSSYEQYV. In DNA form, the CDR3 reads TGTGCCAGCAGTGAAGGAGGGATGGAGGGGAGCTCCTACGAGCAGTACGTC.

The CDR3 DNA sequence: TGTGCCAGCAGTCCCACAGGGACTAACTATGGCTACACCTTC. As protein: CASSPTGTNYGYTF. The chain joins TRBV28 to TRBJ1-2; a weak D match, TRBD1 (6 bases). CDR3 size: 14 residues. Trimming removed 5 bases at V and 0 bases at J, with 10 bases between. The germline V gene encodes CDR1 MDHEN and CDR2 SYDVKM.

The chain is built from TRBV2 and TRBJ1-1; 9 nucleotides line up with TRBD1. V lost 5 bases and J lost 5; bases outside the gene matches: 3. This CDR3 contains 13 residues. Germline assignment: CDR1 SNHLY and CDR2 FYNNEI. The CDR3 loop is CASSRDRATEAFF. In DNA, the CDR3 is TGTGCCAGCAGTAGGGACAGGGCGACTGAAGCTTTCTTT.

The genes are TRBV6-1 and TRBJ2-7; possibly TRBD1 for D (6 bases). This CDR3 has 16 residues. The V gene lost 1 base and the J gene lost 2 bases, with 15 bases spanning the gap. Germline values: CDR1 MNHNS, CDR2 SASEGT. This CDR3 reads CASSEVGQGPTYEQYV. CDR3 sequence (DNA): TGTGCCAGCAGTGAAGTTGGGCAGGGGCCCACCTACGAGCAGTACGTC.

This chain links TRBV19 with TRBJ2-3, with D possibly being TRBD2 (7 bases). The CDR3 spans 17 residues. CDR1 is LNHDA and CDR2 is SQIVND in the germline V gene (reference sequence). V was pared by 6 bases and J by 0 bases, with 19 bases between. CDR3 sequence reads: CASSLGRGARSTDTQYF. For the CDR3, the DNA is TGTGCCAGTAGCCTTGGGAGGGGGGCGAGAAGCACAGATACGCAGTATTTT.

CDR3 region: CASSEEVGRYNEQFF. The CDR3, as DNA: TGTGCCAGCAGTGAAGAGGTGGGCCGGTACAATGAGCAGTTCTTC. The chain links TRBV6-1 to TRBJ2-1, with no clear D. The germline V gene encodes CDR1 MNHNS and CDR2 SASEGT. Trimming took off 1 base at V and 4 bases at J, with 11 bases between the two ends. The CDR3 spans 15 residues.

The gene calls are TRBV27 and TRBJ1-2; D call uncertain. CDR3 length equals 13 residues. Trimming took off 4 bases at V and 0 bases at J, with 6 bases between the two ends. Germline assignment: CDR1 MNHEY and CDR2 SMNVEV (reference sequence). In DNA form, the CDR3 reads TGTGCCAGCAGTTCCCGAGCTAACTATGGCTACACCTTC. This codes for CASSSRANYGYTF.

This chain links TRBV7-2 with TRBJ1-5; D may be TRBD1 (5 bases). V was cut by 5 bases and J by 7 bases, with 18 bases left in between. The CDR3 runs 15 residues. In germline, CDR1 is SGHTA, CDR2 FQGNSA. CDR3 region: CASSPWEGIGQPQHF. Written as DNA, the CDR3 is TGTGCCAGCAGCCCTTGGGAGGGGATCGGCCAGCCCCAGCATTTT.

CDR3 residues: CASSEIFGGGEAFF. CDR3 in DNA: TGCGCCAGCAGTGAAATCTTCGGCGGGGGGGAAGCTTTCTTT. J is TRBJ1-1 and V is TRBV10-2, with D possibly matching TRBD1 (5 bases). V shed 3 bases and J shed 8 bases, with 16 bases lying between them. The CDR3 is made up of 14 amino acids. Germline V gene sequence: CDR1 WSHSY, CDR2 SAAADI.

This chain connects TRBV11-2 to TRBJ1-2, with D tentatively TRBD1 (5 bases). Germline V gene sequence: CDR1 SGHAT, CDR2 FQNNGV. The CDR3 spans 14 residues. Between the trimmed V and J ends, which lost 4 bases and 6 bases, there was a span of 15 bases. CDR3 nucleotide sequence: TGTGCCAGCAGCTCTGGGCGCGGCAGGGATGGCTACACCTTC. The encoded protein is CASSSGRGRDGYTF.

This clone occurred a few times. This rearrangement joins TRBV9 to TRBJ2-1; 8 nucleotides align to TRBD1. Germline CDR1 reads SGDLS; CDR2 reads YYNGEE. The CDR3 loop spans 18 amino acids. The V gene end was trimmed by 2 bases and the J gene end by 0 bases; junction bases not matched to a gene: 10. The CDR3 loop is CASSVGQGAPSSYNEQFF. The CDR3 coding sequence is TGTGCCAGCAGCGTTGGCCAGGGGGCCCCCAGCTCCTACAATGAGCAGTTCTTC.

The gene calls are TRBV19 and TRBJ2-5; D may be TRBD1 (5 bases). Trimming stripped 2 bases from V and 5 bases from J, with 12 bases between. The length of the CDR3 is 14 residues. Germline V gives CDR1 LNHDA, CDR2 SQIVND (reference sequence). This CDR3 is CASSIRQGGETQYF. In nucleotides, the CDR3 is TGTGCCAGTAGTATACGGCAGGGTGGCGAGACCCAGTACTTC.

V is TRBV15 and J is TRBJ1-4, with TRBD1 matching 8 bases. In germline, CDR1 is LNHNV, CDR2 YYDKDF (reference sequence). The CDR3 contains 15 residues. J gave up 5 bases and V 3 bases, and 5 bases lay outside the gene matches. CDR3 sequence reads: CATSRTGDLNEKLFF. The CDR3 DNA follows: TGTGCCACCAGCAGGACAGGGGACCTAAATGAAAAACTGTTTTTT.

J is TRBJ1-3 and V is TRBV6-2 or TRBV6-3; 7 bases match TRBD1. The germline gives CDR1 MNHEY, CDR2 SVGEGT. V shed 3 bases and J 0 bases; nucleotides not matched to a gene: 8. The CDR3 runs 17 residues. The CDR3, as DNA: TGTGCCAGCAGTTATGGACAGGACGCCAACTCTGGAAACACCATATATTTT. Residues: CASSYGQDANSGNTIYF.

V and J are TRBV5-1 and TRBJ1-3; TRBD1 matches 8 bases. J was trimmed by 0 bases and V by 4 bases; bases with no gene match: 9. The CDR3 has 17 residues. Germline CDR1 SGHRS, CDR2 YFSETQ. The CDR3 DNA reads as TGCGCCAGCAGCGTAGCTACAGGGGGGAGCTCTGGAAACACCATATATTTT. Its translation is CASSVATGGSSGNTIYF. Variable domain in full (rest from reference TRBV5-1 and TRBJ1-3): KAGVTQTPRYLIKTRGQQVTLSCSPISGHRSVSWYQQTPGQGLQFLFEYFSETQRNKGNFPGRFSGRQFSNSRSEMNVSTLELGDSALYLCASSVATGGSSGNTIYFGEGSWLTVV.

The genes are TRBV7-2 and TRBJ1-2; D unclear. The CDR3 extends over 14 amino acids. CDR1 and CDR2 (germline): SGHTA, FQGNSA. Deletions cut 0 bases from V and 0 bases from J, with 5 bases between. CDR3 region: CASSLASANYGYTF. CDR3 DNA: TGTGCCAGCAGCTTAGCAAGCGCTAACTATGGCTACACCTTC.

The CDR3 DNA reads as TGTGCCATCAAAAGTACTAGCCAAGACAATGAGCAGTTCTTC. It is translated as CAIKSTSQDNEQFF. The chain recombines TRBV10-3 with TRBJ2-1, with D possibly TRBD2 on 6 matching bases. CDR1 is ENHRY, CDR2 SYGVKD, per germline. Trimming pared 7 bases from V and 5 bases from J, leaving 15 bases between. CDR3 length: 14 amino acids.

This chain uses TRBV15 with TRBJ2-1; possible D gene TRBD1, 6 bases. The CDR3 loop spans 18 amino acids. Germline V CDR1 and CDR2: LNHNV, YYDKDF (reference sequence). The V end lost 0 bases, the J end lost 1 base, and 16 bases lay between the germline ends. As DNA, the CDR3 is TGTGCCACCAGCAGAGATAGGGGAACAGGGATTTCCTACAATGAGCAGTTCTTC. It codes for CATSRDRGTGISYNEQFF.

The chain couples TRBV18 to TRBJ2-3, with a possible D match to TRBD1 (5 bases). The CDR3 covers 16 residues. Germline lookup yields CDR1 KGHSH and CDR2 LQKENI. Trimming left V 1 base short and J 3 bases short, with 14 bases between. CDR3 region: CASSPQLGALTDTQYF. In DNA form, the CDR3 reads TGTGCCAGCTCACCACAGCTAGGGGCCTTGACAGATACGCAGTATTTT.

This clone was seen only a few times. This chain uses TRBV5-1 with TRBJ2-7, with 8 bases matching TRBD1. This CDR3 comprises 13 residues. From germline, CDR1 is SGHRS and CDR2 YFSETQ. V trimming: 3 bases; J trimming: 4 bases; junction bases outside the gene matches: 3. CDR3: CASSSNRGYEQYV. In DNA form, the CDR3 reads TGCGCCAGCAGCTCAAACAGGGGGTACGAGCAGTACGTC.